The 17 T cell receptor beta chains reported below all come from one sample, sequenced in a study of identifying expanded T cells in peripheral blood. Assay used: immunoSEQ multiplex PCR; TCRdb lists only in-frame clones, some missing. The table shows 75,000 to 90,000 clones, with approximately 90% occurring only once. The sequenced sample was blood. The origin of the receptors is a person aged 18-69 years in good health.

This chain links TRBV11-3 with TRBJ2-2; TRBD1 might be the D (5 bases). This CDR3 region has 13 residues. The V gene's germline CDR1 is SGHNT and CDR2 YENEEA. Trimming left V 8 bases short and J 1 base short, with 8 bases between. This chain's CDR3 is CASGTGNTGELFF. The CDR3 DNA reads TGTGCCAGCGGCACAGGGAACACCGGGGAGCTGTTTTTT.

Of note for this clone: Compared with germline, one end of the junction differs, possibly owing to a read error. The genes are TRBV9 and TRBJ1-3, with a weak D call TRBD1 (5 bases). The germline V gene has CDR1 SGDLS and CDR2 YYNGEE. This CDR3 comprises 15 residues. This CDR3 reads CASSEGTSSRNTIYF. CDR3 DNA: TGTGCCAGCAGCGAGGGGACGTCCTCTAGAAACACCATATATTTT.

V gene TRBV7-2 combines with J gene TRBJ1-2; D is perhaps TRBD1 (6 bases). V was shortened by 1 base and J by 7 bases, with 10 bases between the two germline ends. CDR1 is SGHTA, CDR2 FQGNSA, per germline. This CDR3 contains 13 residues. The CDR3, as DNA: TGTGCCAGCAGCTTAGGGGTCAGGGGTGGCTACACCTTC. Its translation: CASSLGVRGGYTF.

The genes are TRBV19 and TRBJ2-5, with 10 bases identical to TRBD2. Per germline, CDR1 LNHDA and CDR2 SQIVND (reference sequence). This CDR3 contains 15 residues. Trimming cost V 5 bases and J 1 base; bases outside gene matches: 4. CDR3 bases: TGTGCCAGTAGTTGGACTAGCGGCCTCCAAGAGACCCAGTACTTC. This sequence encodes CASSWTSGLQETQYF.

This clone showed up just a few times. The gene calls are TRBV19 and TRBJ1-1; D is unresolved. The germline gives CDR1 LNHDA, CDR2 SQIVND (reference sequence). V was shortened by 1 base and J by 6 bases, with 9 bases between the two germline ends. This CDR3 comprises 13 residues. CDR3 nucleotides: TGTGCCAGTAGTATAGCCTCGGGAGCTGAAGCTTTCTTT. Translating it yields CASSIASGAEAFF.

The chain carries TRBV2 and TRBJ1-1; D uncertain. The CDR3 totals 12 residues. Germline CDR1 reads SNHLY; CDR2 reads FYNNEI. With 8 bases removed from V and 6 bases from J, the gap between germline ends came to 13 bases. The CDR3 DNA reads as TGTGCCAGCGGAGCGTTTAATTCTGAAGCTTTCTTT. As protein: CASGAFNSEAFF.

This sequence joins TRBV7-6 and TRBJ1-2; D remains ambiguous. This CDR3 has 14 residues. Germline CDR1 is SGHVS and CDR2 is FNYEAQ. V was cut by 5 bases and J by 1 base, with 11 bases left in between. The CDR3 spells CASSPSEGNYGYTF. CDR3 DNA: TGTGCCAGCAGCCCGAGTGAGGGTAACTATGGCTACACCTTC.

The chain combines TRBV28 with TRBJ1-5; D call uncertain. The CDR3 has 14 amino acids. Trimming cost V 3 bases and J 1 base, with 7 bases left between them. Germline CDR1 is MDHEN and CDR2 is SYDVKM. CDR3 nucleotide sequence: TGTGCCAGCAGTTTGGTACGGAGCAATCAGCCCCAGCATTTT. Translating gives CASSLVRSNQPQHF.

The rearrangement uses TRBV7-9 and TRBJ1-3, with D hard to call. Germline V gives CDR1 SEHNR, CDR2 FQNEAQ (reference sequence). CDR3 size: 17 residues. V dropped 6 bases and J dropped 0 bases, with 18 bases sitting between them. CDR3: CASRFTGSFSSGNTIYF. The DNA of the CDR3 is TGTGCCAGCAGATTCACGGGCTCATTTAGCTCTGGAAACACCATATATTTT. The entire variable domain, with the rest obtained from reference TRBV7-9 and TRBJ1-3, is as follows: DTGVSQNPRHKITKRGQNVTFRCDPISEHNRLYWYRQTLGQGPEFLTYFQNEAQLEKSRLLSDRFSAERPKGSFSTLEIQRTEQGDSAMYLCASRFTGSFSSGNTIYFGEGSWLTVV.

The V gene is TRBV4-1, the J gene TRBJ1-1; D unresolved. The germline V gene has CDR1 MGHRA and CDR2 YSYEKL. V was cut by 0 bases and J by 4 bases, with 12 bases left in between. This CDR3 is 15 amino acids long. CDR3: CASSQEFGMVTEAFF. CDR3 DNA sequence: TGCGCCAGCAGCCAAGAATTCGGGATGGTCACTGAAGCTTTCTTT.

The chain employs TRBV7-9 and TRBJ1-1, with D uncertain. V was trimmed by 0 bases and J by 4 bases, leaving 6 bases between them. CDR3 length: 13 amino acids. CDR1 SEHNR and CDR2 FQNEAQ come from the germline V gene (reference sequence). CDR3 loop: CASSLAPGTEAFF. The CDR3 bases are TGTGCCAGCAGCTTAGCTCCGGGCACTGAAGCTTTCTTT.

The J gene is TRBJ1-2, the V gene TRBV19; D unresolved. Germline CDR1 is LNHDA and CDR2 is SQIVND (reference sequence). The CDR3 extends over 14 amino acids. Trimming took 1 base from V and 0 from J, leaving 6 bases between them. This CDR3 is CASSIAGANYGYTF. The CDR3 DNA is TGTGCCAGTAGTATAGCGGGCGCTAACTATGGCTACACCTTC.

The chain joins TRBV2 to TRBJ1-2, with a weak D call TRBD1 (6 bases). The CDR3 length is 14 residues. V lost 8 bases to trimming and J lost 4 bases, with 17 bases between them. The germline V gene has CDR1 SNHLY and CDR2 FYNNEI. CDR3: CASSSAQGTYGYTF. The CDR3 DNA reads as TGTGCCAGCTCCTCCGCACAGGGTACCTATGGCTACACCTTC.

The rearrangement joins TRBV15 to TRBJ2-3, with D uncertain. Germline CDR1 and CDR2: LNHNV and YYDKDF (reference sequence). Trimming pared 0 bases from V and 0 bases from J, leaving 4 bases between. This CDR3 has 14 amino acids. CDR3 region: CATSRDASTDTQYF. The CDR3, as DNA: TGTGCCACCAGCAGAGATGCCAGCACAGATACGCAGTATTTT. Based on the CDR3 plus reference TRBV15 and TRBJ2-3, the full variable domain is DAMVIQNPRYQVTQFGKPVTLSCSQTLNHNVMYWYQQKSSQAPKLLFHYYDKDFNNEADTPDNFQSRRPNTSFCFLDIRSPGLGDTAMYLCATSRDASTDTQYFGPGTRLTVL.

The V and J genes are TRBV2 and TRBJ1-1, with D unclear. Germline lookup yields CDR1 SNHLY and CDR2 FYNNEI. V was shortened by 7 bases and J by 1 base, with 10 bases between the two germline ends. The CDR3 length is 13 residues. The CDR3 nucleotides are TGTGCCAGCACCCAAACAGAGAACACTGAAGCTTTCTTT. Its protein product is CASTQTENTEAFF.

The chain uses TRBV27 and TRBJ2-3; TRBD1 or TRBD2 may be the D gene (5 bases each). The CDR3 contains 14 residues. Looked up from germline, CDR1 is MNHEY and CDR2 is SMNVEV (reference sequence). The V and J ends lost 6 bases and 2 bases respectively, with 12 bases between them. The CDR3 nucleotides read TGTGCCAGCAGACGGGACGGACTCACAGATACGCAGTATTTT. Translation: CASRRDGLTDTQYF.

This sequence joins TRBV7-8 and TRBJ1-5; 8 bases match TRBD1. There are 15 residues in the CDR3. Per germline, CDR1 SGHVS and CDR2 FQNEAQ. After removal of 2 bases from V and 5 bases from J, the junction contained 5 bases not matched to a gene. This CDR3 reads CASSLSQGAYQPQHF. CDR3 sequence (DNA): TGTGCCAGCAGCTTAAGTCAGGGGGCGTATCAGCCCCAGCATTTT. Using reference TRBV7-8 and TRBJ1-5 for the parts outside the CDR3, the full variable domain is GAGVSQSPRYKVAKRGQDVALRCDPISGHVSLFWYQQALGQGPEFLTYFQNEAQLDKSGLPSDRFFAERPEGSVSTLKIQRTQQEDSAVYLCASSLSQGAYQPQHFGDGTRLSIL.